This T cell receptor beta chain appears in the sequencing data of a study of PD-1 blockade in classical Hodgkin lymphoma. Study-level results: When set against healthy donors, newly diagnosed patients were reported to show lower baseline TCR diversity. Whatever underlies the repertoire differences (possibly disease activity or prior therapy) remains undefined. Patients with an early start, nivolumab under 1 year after ASCT, were excluded.

This table comes from immunoSEQ multiplex PCR, and its TCRdb copy is limited to in-frame clones, with some not included. The sample includes 26,000 or so clones, roughly 65% of them seen just once. Every single patient, without exception, relapsed after autologous stem cell transplantation, and brentuximab vedotin exposure varied. To note about this clone: Its target is unknown.

The TCR originated in a human donor with classical Hodgkin lymphoma. The material sequenced was peripheral blood mononuclear cells (PBMCs), taken before the second cycle of nivolumab.

CDR3 nucleotides: TGTGCCAGCAGCCTTGGGACTCACTCCTACAATGAGCAGTTCTTC. It encodes CASSLGTHSYNEQFF. The chain employs TRBV5-8 and TRBJ2-1; D may be TRBD2 (6 bases). Trimming pared 4 bases from V and 0 bases from J, leaving 11 bases between. CDR3 length equals 15 residues. Germline V gene data show CDR1 as SGHTS and CDR2 as YDEGEE.